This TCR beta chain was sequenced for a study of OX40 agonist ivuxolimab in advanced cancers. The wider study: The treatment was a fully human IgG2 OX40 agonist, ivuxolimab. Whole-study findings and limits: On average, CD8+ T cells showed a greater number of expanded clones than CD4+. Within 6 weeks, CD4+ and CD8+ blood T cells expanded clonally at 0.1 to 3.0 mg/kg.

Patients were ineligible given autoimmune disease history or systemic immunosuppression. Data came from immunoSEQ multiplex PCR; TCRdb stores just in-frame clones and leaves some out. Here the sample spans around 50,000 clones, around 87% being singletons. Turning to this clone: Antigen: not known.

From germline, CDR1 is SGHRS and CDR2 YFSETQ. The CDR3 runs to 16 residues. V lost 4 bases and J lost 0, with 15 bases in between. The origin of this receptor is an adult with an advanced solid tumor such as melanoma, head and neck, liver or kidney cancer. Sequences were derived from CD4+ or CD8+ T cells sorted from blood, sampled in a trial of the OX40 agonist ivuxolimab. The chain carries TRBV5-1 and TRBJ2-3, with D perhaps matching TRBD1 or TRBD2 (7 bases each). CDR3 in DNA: TGCGCCAGCAGCAGAAGACAGGGAGGGAGCACAGATACGCAGTATTTT. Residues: CASSRRQGGSTDTQYF.